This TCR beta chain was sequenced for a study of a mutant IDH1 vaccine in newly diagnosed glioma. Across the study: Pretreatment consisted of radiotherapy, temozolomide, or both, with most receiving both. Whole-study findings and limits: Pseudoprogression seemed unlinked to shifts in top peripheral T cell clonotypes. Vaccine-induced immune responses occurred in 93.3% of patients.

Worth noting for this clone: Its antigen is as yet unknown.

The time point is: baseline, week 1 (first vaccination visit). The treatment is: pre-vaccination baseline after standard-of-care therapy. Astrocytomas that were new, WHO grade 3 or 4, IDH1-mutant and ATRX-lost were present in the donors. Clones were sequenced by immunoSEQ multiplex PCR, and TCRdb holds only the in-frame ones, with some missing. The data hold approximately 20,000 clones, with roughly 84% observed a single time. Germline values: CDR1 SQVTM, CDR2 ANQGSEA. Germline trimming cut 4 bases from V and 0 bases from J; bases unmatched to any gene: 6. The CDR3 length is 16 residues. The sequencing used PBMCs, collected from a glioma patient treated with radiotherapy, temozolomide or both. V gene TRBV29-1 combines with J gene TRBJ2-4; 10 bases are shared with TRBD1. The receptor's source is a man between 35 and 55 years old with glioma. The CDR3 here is CSVAGDRGLAKNIQYF. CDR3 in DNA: TGCAGCGTTGCGGGGGACAGGGGTTTAGCCAAAAACATTCAGTACTTC.